One and the same sample provided the 22 T cell receptor beta chains below, sequenced in a study of T cell repertoires in cytomegalovirus infection. MiXCR was run by TCRdb on the reads, yielding one entry per CDR3 protein. The sample records about 570,000 distinct CDR3 sequences, just under 40% being singletons. Their antigens are not known. The sample was cultured PBMCs, taken from culture after CMV antigen stimulation. These receptors all come from a human donor in good health (CMV status not recorded). Some clones in this sample may be carry-over from other donors' samples.

The V call is TRBV2, the J call TRBJ1-1; no firm D call. The ends were cut back, 6 bases at V and 1 base at J, with 12 bases in the middle. The CDR3 runs 14 residues. Germline-derived CDR1 and CDR2 are SNHLY and FYNNEI. The CDR3 DNA reads TGTGCCAGCAGGGATGACTACCCGAACACTGAAGCTTTCTTT. Its protein is CASRDDYPNTEAFF.

The chain has TRBV7-2 and TRBJ1-6; 8 bases line up with TRBD1. The CDR3 has 16 residues. Germline V gene lookup returns CDR1 SGHTA and CDR2 FQGNSA. V lost 1 base to trimming and J lost 5 bases; unmatched junction nucleotides: 4. The CDR3 protein is CASSLVWTGNNSPLHF. CDR3 nucleotides: TGTGCCAGCAGCTTAGTTTGGACAGGGAATAATTCACCCCTCCACTTT.

The chain is built from TRBV29-1 and TRBJ2-1; no firm D call. CDR1 and CDR2 from the germline V gene are SQVTM and ANQGSEA. The V end was cut by 7 bases, the J end by 9 bases, with 16 bases between. The CDR3 spans 12 residues. CDR3 loop: CSADRVGLEQFF. CDR3 in DNA: TGCAGCGCCGATCGGGTTGGGCTTGAGCAGTTCTTC.

The V call is TRBV7-3, the J call TRBJ2-2; D assignment may be TRBD1 or TRBD2 (7 bases each). There are 16 residues in the CDR3. The germline V and J ends were trimmed by 3 bases and 3 bases, with 14 bases remaining between them. Germline V gives CDR1 SGHTA, CDR2 FQGTGA. CDR3 in amino acids: CASSFRGGRHTGELFF. CDR3 nucleotides: TGTGCCAGCAGCTTCAGGGGGGGCCGACACACCGGGGAGCTGTTTTTT.

This chain connects TRBV18 to TRBJ1-1; D is uncertain. Germline-derived CDR1 and CDR2 are KGHSH and LQKENI. The CDR3 length is 16 residues. V was clipped by 2 bases and J by 1 base, with 14 bases between them. The DNA for the CDR3 is TGTGCCAGCTCACCAATTGCTGGGCTGGGGAACACTGAAGCTTTCTTT. Translation gives CASSPIAGLGNTEAFF.

This chain links TRBV7-2 with TRBJ2-1; unclear D gene. Looked up from germline, CDR1 is SGHTA and CDR2 is FQGNSA. Trimming shortened V by 5 bases and J by 5 bases, and 7 bases separated the two germline ends. CDR3 length: 12 residues. The DNA of the CDR3 is TGTGCCAGCAGCCCTGCCCACAATGAGCAGTTCTTC. This codes for CASSPAHNEQFF.

The chain links TRBV11-2 to TRBJ2-7; no firm D call. Trimming cost V 4 bases and J 5 bases, with 3 bases left between them. Germline V gives CDR1 SGHAT, CDR2 FQNNGV. The CDR3 totals 10 residues. DNA for the CDR3: TGTGCCAGCAGCTGGAACGAGCAGTACTTC. Translated: CASSWNEQYF.

For this clonotype: Possible read error: a much larger clone is one base away. The rearrangement links TRBV7-9 to TRBJ2-5; D unresolved. The V gene lost 0 bases and the J gene lost 5 bases, with 4 bases spanning the gap. Germline CDR1 is SEHNR and CDR2 is FQNEAQ (reference sequence). The CDR3 covers 12 residues. CDR3 coding DNA: TGTGCCAGCAGCTTAGCGTGGGAGACCCAGTACTTC. Protein sequence: CASSLAWETQYF.

The sample holds a few counts of this clonotype. The chain carries TRBV7-2 and TRBJ2-5; the D is unclear. The V gene's germline CDR1 is SGHTA and CDR2 FQGNSA. V was shortened by 5 bases and J by 6 bases, with 13 bases between the two germline ends. The CDR3 runs 13 residues. DNA of the CDR3: TGTGCCAGCAGCCTCCAGACCAGTCAGACCCAGTACTTC. Protein: CASSLQTSQTQYF. The whole variable domain, remainder taken from reference TRBV7-2 and TRBJ2-5, is GAGVSQSPSNKVTEKGKDVELRCDPISGHTALYWYRQSLGQGLEFLIYFQGNSAPDKSGLPSDRFSAERTGGSVSTLTIQRTQQEDSAVYLCASSLQTSQTQYFGPGTRLLVL.

The chain recombines TRBV20-1 with TRBJ1-1; D remains unclear. This CDR3 contains 14 residues. V lost 0 bases to trimming and J lost 4 bases, with 12 bases between them. Germline values: CDR1 DFQATT, CDR2 SNEGSKA (reference sequence). CDR3 protein: CSARDRRVGTEAFF. For the CDR3, the DNA is TGCAGTGCTAGAGATAGAAGGGTCGGCACTGAAGCTTTCTTT.

V gene TRBV5-4 combines with J gene TRBJ2-3; 9 bases match TRBD1. CDR1 and CDR2 (germline): SGHNT, YYREEE (reference sequence). V dropped 0 bases and J dropped 4; count of bases not matched to a gene: 6. This CDR3 is built from 16 residues. DNA of the CDR3: TGTGCCAGCAGCTTGGTGGGACAGGGCGGCGCAGATACGCAGTATTTT. It codes for CASSLVGQGGADTQYF.

The chain combines TRBV14 with TRBJ1-6, with 7 bases aligning to TRBD1. V shed 4 bases, J shed 9 bases, and the junction held 12 bases outside the gene matches. There are 16 residues in the CDR3. Per germline, CDR1 SGHDN and CDR2 FVKESK. For the CDR3, the DNA is TGTGCCAGCAGCCCCCTAGGGGGCAGGGGGTCTTCACCCCTCCACTTT. Translated, it gives CASSPLGGRGSSPLHF.

V and J are TRBV15 and TRBJ2-7; D is perhaps TRBD2 (6 bases). Germline V gives CDR1 LNHNV, CDR2 YYDKDF (reference sequence). This CDR3 region has 14 residues. V was clipped by 0 bases and J by 6 bases, with 12 bases between them. This CDR3 is CATSRDLFGGEQYF. The CDR3 DNA sequence: TGTGCCACCAGCAGAGATCTTTTCGGGGGCGAGCAGTACTTC.

The sample holds a few counts of this clonotype. The chain uses TRBV7-2 and TRBJ1-1, with D uncertain. V was shortened by 5 bases and J by 11 bases, with 18 bases between the two germline ends. CDR3 size: 13 residues. CDR1 and CDR2 (germline): SGHTA, FQGNSA. In DNA form, the CDR3 reads TGTGCCAGCAGCCCCAGCCAGGCAGCGGGGGCTTTCTTT. It translates to CASSPSQAAGAFF.

Concerning this clonotype itself: The junction departs from germline at one end; a sequencing error may be responsible. The rearrangement uses TRBV7-2 and TRBJ2-7, with D unresolved. Germline V gives CDR1 SGHTA, CDR2 FQGNSA. The CDR3 consists of 14 residues. The CDR3 sequence: CASSLGGSQPSCSF. The DNA for the CDR3 is TGTGCCAGCAGCTTAGGGGGTAGCCAACCCTCGTGTTCCTTC.

The chain has TRBV7-4 and TRBJ2-5; no clear D gene. Germline CDR1 and CDR2: SGHVT and SQSDAQ. With 7 bases removed from V and 14 bases from J, the gap between germline ends came to 20 bases. The CDR3 covers 12 residues. For the CDR3, the DNA is TGTGCCAGCAACTACCCGGACGGGCCCTCTTACTTC. It specifies CASNYPDGPSYF.

This clonotype showed up many times. The CDR3 protein is CASSRTGTDRYGYTF. DNA of the CDR3: TGTGCCAGCAGCCGGACCGGGACAGACCGATATGGCTACACCTTC. The chain carries TRBV7-2 and TRBJ1-2; 7 nucleotides align to TRBD1. V shed 5 bases, J shed 5 bases, and the junction held 11 bases outside the gene matches. Germline V lookup: CDR1 SGHTA, CDR2 FQGNSA. This CDR3 region has 15 residues.

The chain employs TRBV12-3 or TRBV12-4 and TRBJ1-2; no clear D gene. The CDR3 extends over 11 amino acids. The germline V and J ends were trimmed by 4 bases and 6 bases, with 6 bases remaining between them. CDR3 in DNA: TGTGCCAGCAGTTCCGGAGATGGCTACACCTTC. Its protein is CASSSGDGYTF.

V is TRBV2 and J is TRBJ1-6, with D tentatively TRBD1 (5 bases). The CDR3 totals 14 residues. V was trimmed by 7 bases and J by 10 bases, leaving 17 bases between them. Germline V CDR1 and CDR2: SNHLY, FYNNEI. CDR3 DNA sequence: TGTGCCAGCATTGTTGACACTGAGGGGTCACCCCTCCACTTT. Amino acid sequence: CASIVDTEGSPLHF.

This clonotype has just a few counts. The chain uses TRBV7-8 and TRBJ1-6, with 10 bases identical to TRBD1. The V segment lost 5 bases and the J segment 10 bases; nucleotides outside the gene matches: 5. Per the germline V gene, CDR1 is SGHVS and CDR2 is FQNEAQ. The CDR3 runs 14 residues. The CDR3 sequence: CASSPDRGTSPLHF. For the CDR3, the DNA is TGTGCCAGCAGCCCGGACAGGGGGACATCACCCCTCCACTTT. Variable domain in full (rest from reference TRBV7-8 and TRBJ1-6): GAGVSQSPRYKVAKRGQDVALRCDPISGHVSLFWYQQALGQGPEFLTYFQNEAQLDKSGLPSDRFFAERPEGSVSTLKIQRTQQEDSAVYLCASSPDRGTSPLHFGNGTRLTVT.

The CDR3: CASSPNSADTQYF. As DNA, the CDR3 is TGTGCCAGCAGTCCAAACTCCGCAGATACGCAGTATTTT. This chain joins TRBV7-9 and TRBJ2-3; D is uncertain. With 6 bases removed from V and 4 bases from J, the gap between germline ends came to 11 bases. CDR3 length: 13 amino acids. The germline V gene encodes CDR1 SEHNR and CDR2 FQNEAQ (reference sequence).

The chain couples TRBV6-2 or TRBV6-3 to TRBJ2-3, with D maybe TRBD2 (6 bases). The V gene lost 8 bases and the J gene lost 5 bases, with 8 bases spanning the gap. There are 11 residues in the CDR3. From germline, CDR1 is MNHEY and CDR2 SVGEGT. The CDR3 DNA follows: TGTGCCAGCGGGGAGGTAGATACGCAGTATTTT. As protein: CASGEVDTQYF.